A selection of T cell receptor beta chains follows, all from one sample in a study of spatial heterogeneity in lung cancer. Using its own MiXCR run on the 5' RACE reads, TCRdb lists one record per CDR3 protein. The data show approximately 10,000 distinct CDR3 sequences, over 4.5% seen once. Here the sequenced sample was lung tumor tissue, taken at surgery. The receptor set was obtained from a male donor with early-stage non-small cell lung cancer. CDR3s include the opening cysteine and the closing phenylalanine or tryptophan. The D gene is left open where the match is weak. Size is stated for part of the rows, as once, few or many counts, or as a class when the clone is expanded.

TGTGCCATCAGTGGTAGCGGGGGGAACAATGAGCAGTTCTTC	CAISGSGGNNEQFF	TRBJ2-1	TRBV10-3	TRBD2	many
TGTGCCAGCAGTTCTGGGTTGAATACGCAGTATTTT	CASSSGLNTQYF	TRBJ2-3	TRBV12-3/TRBV12-4	NA	many
TGTGCCAGCAGCCTACAGGGGGGAGAGGACTTTATCGAGCAGTACTTC	CASSLQGGEDFIEQYF	TRBJ2-7	TRBV6-2/TRBV6-3	TRBD1	many
TGCGCCAGCAGCTTGGACGGACAGCGCGTAGGTGATACGCAGTATTTT	CASSLDGQRVGDTQYF	TRBJ2-3	TRBV5-1	NA	NA
TGCAGTGCTAGAGTGTTCGGGAGGGGCGCGGGCAATGAGCAGTTCTTC	CSARVFGRGAGNEQFF	TRBJ2-1	TRBV20-1	TRBD2	NA
TGTGCCAGCAGTTACAGGGTCCAAGAGACCCAGTACTTC	CASSYRVQETQYF	TRBJ2-5	TRBV6-5	NA	many
TGTGCCAGCAGTGAGTTCTGGCGGGGGGGCACAGATACGCAGTATTTT	CASSEFWRGGTDTQYF	TRBJ2-3	TRBV2	TRBD2	many
TGTGCCAGCAGTCCTTCGCCCGGGGAGCTGTTTTTT	CASSPSPGELFF	TRBJ2-2	TRBV12-3/TRBV12-4	NA	NA
TGTGCCAGCAGTCCCTCCGAATCGGGACGGATATTT	CASSPSESGRIF	TRBJ1-4	TRBV7-2	NA	NA
TGCAGTGCTCCCTGGGGCACTTACGAGCAGTACTTC	CSAPWGTYEQYF	TRBJ2-7	TRBV20-1	NA	few
TGCGCCAGCAGCTTCGGGAGGGGCAATGAGCAGTTCTTC	CASSFGRGNEQFF	TRBJ2-1	TRBV5-1	TRBD2	many
TGTGCCAGCAGTTATATCTCTGGCAATCAGCCCCAGCATTTT	CASSYISGNQPQHF	TRBJ1-5	TRBV6-6	NA	large
TGTGCCAGCAGTCACTCCTATGGCGGTGTAGCTTTCTTT	CASSHSYGGVAFF	TRBJ1-1	TRBV6-2/TRBV6-3	NA	many
TGTGCCAGCAGCTTAGGGACCCACCAAGAGACCCAGTACTTC	CASSLGTHQETQYF	TRBJ2-5	TRBV7-9	NA	many
TGTGCCAGCAGGCCTTCTGTTCGGGACAGGTTAGTGCGGGACTACGAGCAGTACTTC	CASRPSVRDRLVRDYEQYF	TRBJ2-7	TRBV5-5	TRBD1	few